Shown below are 7 T cell receptor beta chains from a single sample sequenced in a study of T cell changes during pregnancy in multiple sclerosis. The method was immunoSEQ multiplex PCR; TCRdb's version includes in-frame clones alone and lacks a portion of them. Of about 75,000 clones in the sample, 90% to 95% were seen once. The starting material was CD4+ T cells from peripheral blood mononuclear cells, obtained before pregnancy. The source of these receptors is a female donor with multiple sclerosis, enrolled in a pregnancy study.

The chain recombines TRBV7-9 with TRBJ2-5; 7 bases are a match to TRBD1. CDR1 SEHNR and CDR2 FQNEAQ come from the germline V gene (reference sequence). Trimming cost V 5 bases and J 5 bases; bases outside gene matches: 11. The CDR3 is 15 residues long. CDR3: CASSLTGVGRETQYF. CDR3 nucleotide sequence: TGTGCCAGCAGCCTTACAGGGGTTGGGCGGGAGACCCAGTACTTC.

The chain has TRBV30 and TRBJ2-7; 7 nucleotides align to TRBD1. The CDR3 extends over 13 amino acids. CDR1 and CDR2 from the germline V gene are GTSNPN and SVGIG (reference sequence). V trimming: 0 bases; J trimming: 3 bases; junction bases outside the gene matches: 2. The DNA for the CDR3 is TGTGCCTGGAGTGTCAGGACAGGCTACGAGCAGTACTTC. It specifies CAWSVRTGYEQYF.

The CDR3 region has the DNA TGTGCCAGCTGCCCTGACAGGGCTAGCACTGAAGCTTTCTTT. Encoded protein: CASCPDRASTEAFF. The gene calls are TRBV18 and TRBJ1-1; 7 bases fit TRBD1. V lost 7 bases to trimming and J lost 4 bases; unmatched junction nucleotides: 9. The germline V gene has CDR1 KGHSH and CDR2 LQKENI. CDR3 size: 14 residues. The full variable domain, with the rest looked up from reference TRBV18 and TRBJ1-1, is NAGVMQNPRHLVRRRGQEARLRCSPMKGHSHVYWYRQLPEEGLKFMVYLQKENIIDESGMPKERFSAEFPKEGPSILRIQQVVRGDSAAYFCASCPDRASTEAFFGQGTRLTVV.

The chain has TRBV13 and TRBJ2-6; TRBD2 matches 12 bases. Trimming took 3 bases from V and 0 from J; bases not matched to a gene: 6. Germline-derived CDR1 and CDR2 are PRHDT and FYEKMQ (reference sequence). The CDR3 consists of 19 residues. CDR3 bases: TGTGCCAGCAGCTTGGGTCTAGCGGGGGGGAGCTCTGGGGCCAACGTCCTGACTTTC. Its translation: CASSLGLAGGSSGANVLTF.

The chain links TRBV28 to TRBJ2-3, with 8 bases fitting TRBD1. V lost 6 bases and J lost 1; bases outside the gene matches: 6. The CDR3 extends over 15 amino acids. CDR1 MDHEN and CDR2 SYDVKM come from the germline V gene. The CDR3 loop is CASSRQGAGTDTQYF. In nucleotides, the CDR3 is TGTGCCAGCAGCCGCCAGGGGGCCGGCACAGATACGCAGTATTTT.

The rearrangement links TRBV29-1 to TRBJ1-3; possible D gene TRBD1, 6 bases. CDR1 is SQVTM, CDR2 ANQGSEA, per germline. The CDR3 contains 13 residues. With 6 bases removed from V and 2 bases from J, the gap between germline ends came to 11 bases. The CDR3 DNA follows: TGCAGCGTCGCAGGGGTTCCTGGAAACACCATATATTTT. This translates into CSVAGVPGNTIYF.

The gene calls are TRBV11-2 and TRBJ1-4; 8 nucleotides align to TRBD1. There are 15 residues in the CDR3. Losses at the gene ends were 5 bases for V and 2 bases for J; bases not matched to a gene: 4. Germline CDR1 is SGHAT and CDR2 is FQNNGV. CDR3 loop: CASSQGALTNEKLFF. Written as DNA, the CDR3 is TGTGCCAGCAGCCAGGGGGCGCTTACTAATGAAAAACTGTTTTTT.